This T cell receptor beta chain is from a study of T cell repertoires and HLA-DP antigens. Label interpretation: CD137+ CD4 T cells sorted after culture with HeLa expressing allogeneic HLA-DP. Stimulation used HeLa cells expressing transduced HLA-DPA1/DPB1, HLA-DM, invariant chain and CD80. After 15 days' expansion, CD4+ cells were restimulated 20 to 25 h with HeLa expressing allogeneic DPB1. Restimulated CD137+ activated cells were magnetically sorted to about 92% average purity. Germline V CDR1 and CDR2: MDHEN, SYDVKM. Trimming took off 3 bases at V and 2 bases at J, with 17 bases between the two ends. CDR3 size: 17 residues. Sequencing used immunoSEQ multiplex PCR; TCRdb keeps in-frame clones, though not all of them. This table holds about 480 clones, less than 75% found once.

The chain couples TRBV28 to TRBJ1-5, with TRBD1 as a possible D gene (5 bases). The TCR originated in a man between 60 and 75 years old in good health and CMV-seronegative. Sequenced input: alloreactive CD137+ CD4+ T cells from cultured PBMCs. Subset noted: CD137+ CD4+ cells sorted after 20 to 30 h restimulation with the allogeneic HLA-DP-expressing HeLa cells. The CDR3 sequence: CASSLFSGVGGNQPQHF. The CDR3, as DNA: TGTGCCAGCAGTTTGTTTAGCGGGGTGGGGGGCAATCAGCCCCAGCATTTT. Drawing the rest from reference TRBV28 and TRBJ1-5, the complete variable domain is DVKVTQSSRYLVKRTGEKVFLECVQDMDHENMFWYRQDPGLGLRLIYFSYDVKMKEKGDIPEGYSVSREKKERFSLILESASTNQTSMYLCASSLFSGVGGNQPQHFGDGTRLSIL.